This record looks at one TCR beta chain sequence and its context. The data derive from a study of cytomegalovirus exposure and HLA in healthy donors. This CDR3 is built from 19 residues. Germline CDR1 reads SGHRS; CDR2 reads YFSETQ. V shed 1 base and J 6 bases; nucleotides not matched to a gene: 14. At sampling all donors were nominally healthy, likely with unrecorded immune exposures. The PCR employed 60 Vbeta primers together with 13 Jbeta primers. Method: immunoSEQ multiplex PCR; TCRdb's copy keeps in-frame clones and lacks some. The sample has about 150,000 clones; approximately 72% are singletons.

The specimen sequenced was PBMCs. The rearrangement joins TRBV5-1 to TRBJ2-1, with 12 bases lining up with TRBD1. The clonotype comes from a man aged 40-49 years in good health and CMV-seronegative. The CDR3 sequence is CASSLIPGTGGAWSNEQFF. CDR3 coding DNA: TGCGCCAGCAGCTTGATCCCCGGGACAGGGGGCGCTTGGAGCAATGAGCAGTTCTTC.